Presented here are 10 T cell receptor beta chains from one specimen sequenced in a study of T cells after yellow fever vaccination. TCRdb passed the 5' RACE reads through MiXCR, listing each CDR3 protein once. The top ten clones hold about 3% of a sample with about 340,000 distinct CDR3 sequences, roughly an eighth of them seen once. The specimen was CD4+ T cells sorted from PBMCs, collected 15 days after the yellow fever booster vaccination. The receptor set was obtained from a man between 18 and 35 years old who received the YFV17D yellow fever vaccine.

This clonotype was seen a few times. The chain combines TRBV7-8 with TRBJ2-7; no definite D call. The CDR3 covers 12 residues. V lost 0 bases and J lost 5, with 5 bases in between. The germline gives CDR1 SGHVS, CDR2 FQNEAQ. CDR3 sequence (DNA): TGTGCCAGCAGCTTAGCTATCCACGAGCAGTACTTC. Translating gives CASSLAIHEQYF.

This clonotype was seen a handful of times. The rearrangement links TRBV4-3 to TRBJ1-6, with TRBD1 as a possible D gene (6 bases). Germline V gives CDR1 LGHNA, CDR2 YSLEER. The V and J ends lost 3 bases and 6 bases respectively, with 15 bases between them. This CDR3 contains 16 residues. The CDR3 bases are TGCGCCAGCAGCCAGCACCGTAACAGGGTTAATTCACCCCTCCACTTT. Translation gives CASSQHRNRVNSPLHF.

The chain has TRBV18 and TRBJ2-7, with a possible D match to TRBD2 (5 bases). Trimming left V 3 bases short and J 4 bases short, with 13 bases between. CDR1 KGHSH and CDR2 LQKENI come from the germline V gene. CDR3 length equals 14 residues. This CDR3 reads CASSPGEGTYEQYF. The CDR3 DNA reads TGTGCCAGCTCACCGGGAGAGGGTACGTACGAGCAGTACTTC.

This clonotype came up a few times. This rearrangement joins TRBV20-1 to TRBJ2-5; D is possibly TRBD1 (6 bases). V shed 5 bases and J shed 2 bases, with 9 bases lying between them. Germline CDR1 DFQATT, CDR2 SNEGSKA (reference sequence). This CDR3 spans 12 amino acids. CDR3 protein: CSAHRDQETQYF. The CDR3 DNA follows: TGCAGTGCTCACAGGGATCAAGAGACCCAGTACTTC.

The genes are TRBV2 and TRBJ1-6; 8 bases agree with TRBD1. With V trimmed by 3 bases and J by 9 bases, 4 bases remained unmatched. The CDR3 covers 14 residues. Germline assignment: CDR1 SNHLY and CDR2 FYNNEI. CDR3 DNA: TGTGCCAGCAGTGACAGGGGGCAGAGTTCACCCCTCCACTTT. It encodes CASSDRGQSSPLHF.

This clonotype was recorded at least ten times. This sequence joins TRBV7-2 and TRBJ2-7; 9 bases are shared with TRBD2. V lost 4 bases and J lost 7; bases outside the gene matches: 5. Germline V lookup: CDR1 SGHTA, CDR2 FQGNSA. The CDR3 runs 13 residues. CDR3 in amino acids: CASSSRAGGEQYV. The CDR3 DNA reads TGTGCCAGCAGCTCCCGAGCGGGGGGTGAGCAGTACGTC.

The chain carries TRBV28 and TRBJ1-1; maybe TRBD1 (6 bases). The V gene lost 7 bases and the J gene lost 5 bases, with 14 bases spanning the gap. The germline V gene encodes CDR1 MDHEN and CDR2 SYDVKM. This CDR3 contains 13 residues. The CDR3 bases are TGTGCCAGCATAGGGGGGCAGAGAACTGAAGCTTTCTTT. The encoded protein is CASIGGQRTEAFF. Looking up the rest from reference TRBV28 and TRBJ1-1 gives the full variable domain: DVKVTQSSRYLVKRTGEKVFLECVQDMDHENMFWYRQDPGLGLRLIYFSYDVKMKEKGDIPEGYSVSREKKERFSLILESASTNQTSMYLCASIGGQRTEAFFGQGTRLTVV.

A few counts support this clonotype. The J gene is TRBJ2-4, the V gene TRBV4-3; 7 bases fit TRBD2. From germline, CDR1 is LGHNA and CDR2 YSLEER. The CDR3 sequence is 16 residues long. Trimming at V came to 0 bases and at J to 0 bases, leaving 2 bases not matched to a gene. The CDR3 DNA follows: TGCGCCAGCAGCCAAGATCGGGGGGTAGCCAAAAACATTCAGTACTTC. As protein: CASSQDRGVAKNIQYF.

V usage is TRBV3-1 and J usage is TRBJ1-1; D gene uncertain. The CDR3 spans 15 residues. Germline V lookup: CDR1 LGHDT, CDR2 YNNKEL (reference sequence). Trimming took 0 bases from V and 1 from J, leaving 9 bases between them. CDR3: CASSQDWTQNTEAFF. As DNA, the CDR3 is TGTGCCAGCAGCCAAGACTGGACTCAGAACACTGAAGCTTTCTTT.

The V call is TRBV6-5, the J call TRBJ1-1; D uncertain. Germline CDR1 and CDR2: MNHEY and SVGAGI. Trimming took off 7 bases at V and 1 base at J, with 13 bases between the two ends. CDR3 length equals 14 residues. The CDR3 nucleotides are TGTGCCAGCACCCGAGAGGGAGCGAACACTGAAGCTTTCTTT. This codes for CASTREGANTEAFF.